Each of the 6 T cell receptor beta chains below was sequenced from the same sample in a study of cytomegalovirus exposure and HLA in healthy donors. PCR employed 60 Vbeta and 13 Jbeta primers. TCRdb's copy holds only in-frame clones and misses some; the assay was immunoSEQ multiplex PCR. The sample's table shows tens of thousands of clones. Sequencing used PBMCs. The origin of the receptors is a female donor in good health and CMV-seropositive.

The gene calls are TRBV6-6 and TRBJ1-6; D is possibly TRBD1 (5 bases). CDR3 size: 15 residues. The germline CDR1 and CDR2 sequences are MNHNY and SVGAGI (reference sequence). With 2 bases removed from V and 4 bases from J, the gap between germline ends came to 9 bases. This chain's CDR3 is CASSYRQTYNSPLHF. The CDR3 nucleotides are TGTGCCAGCAGTTACAGACAGACTTATAATTCACCCCTCCACTTT.

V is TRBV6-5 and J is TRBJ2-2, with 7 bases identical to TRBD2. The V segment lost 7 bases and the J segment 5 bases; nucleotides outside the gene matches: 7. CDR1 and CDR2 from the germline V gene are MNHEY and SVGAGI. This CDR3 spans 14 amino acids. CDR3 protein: CASTWGGLTGELFF. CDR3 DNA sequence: TGTGCCAGCACCTGGGGAGGGCTTACCGGGGAGCTGTTTTTT.

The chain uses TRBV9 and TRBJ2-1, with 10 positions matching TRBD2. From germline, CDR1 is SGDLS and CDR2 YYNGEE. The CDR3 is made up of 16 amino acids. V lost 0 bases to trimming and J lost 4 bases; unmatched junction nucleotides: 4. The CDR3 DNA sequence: TGTGCCAGCAGCGTAGGTTCTAGCGGGAGTTACAATGAGCAGTTCTTC. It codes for CASSVGSSGSYNEQFF. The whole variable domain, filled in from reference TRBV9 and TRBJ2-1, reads DSGVTQTPKHLITATGQRVTLRCSPRSGDLSVYWYQQSLDQGLQFLIQYYNGEERAKGNILERFSAQQFPDLHSELNLSSLELGDSALYFCASSVGSSGSYNEQFFGPGTRLTVL.

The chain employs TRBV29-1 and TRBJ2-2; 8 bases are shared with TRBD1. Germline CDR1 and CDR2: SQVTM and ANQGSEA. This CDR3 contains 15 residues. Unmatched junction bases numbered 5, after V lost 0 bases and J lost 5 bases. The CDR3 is CSVEDQGAVTGELFF. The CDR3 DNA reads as TGCAGCGTTGAAGATCAGGGGGCCGTAACCGGGGAGCTGTTTTTT.

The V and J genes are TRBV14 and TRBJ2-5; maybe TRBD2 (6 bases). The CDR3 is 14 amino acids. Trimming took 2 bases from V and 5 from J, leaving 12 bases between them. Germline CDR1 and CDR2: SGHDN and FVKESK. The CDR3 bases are TGTGCCAGCAGCCAACTTTGGGGGACTGAGACCCAGTACTTC. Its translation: CASSQLWGTETQYF.

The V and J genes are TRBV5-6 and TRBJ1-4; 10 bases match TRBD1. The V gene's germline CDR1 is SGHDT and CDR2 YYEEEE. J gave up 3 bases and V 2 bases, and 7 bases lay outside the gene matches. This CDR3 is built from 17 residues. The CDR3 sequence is CASSFGTGVYPNEKLFF. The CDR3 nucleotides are TGTGCCAGCAGCTTCGGGACAGGGGTCTATCCTAATGAAAAACTGTTTTTT.